A selection of T cell receptor beta chains follows, all from one sample in a study of blood T cell repertoires in COVID-19. The protocol was immunoSEQ multiplex PCR, while the TCRdb copy is restricted to in-frame clones and leaves out a portion. This table holds about 90,000 clones, around four fifths found once. The specimen sequenced was peripheral blood. These TCRs come from a man aged 45 to 65 with acute or convalescent COVID-19. Both conserved end residues are part of each CDR3. A D gene is named only where the DNA matches it firmly. Size tells how often a clone was seen (once, few, many) or the class of an expanded clone, and some rows leave it out.

TRBV5-1,once,TRBJ2-3,TRBD2,17,CASSLAAGGLSPDTQYF,TGCGCCAGCAGCTTGGCAGCGGGGGGCCTCTCCCCAGATACGCAGTATTTT
TRBV6-1,.,TRBJ1-3,TRBD1,17,CASSERTGSASGNTIYF,TGTGCCAGCAGTGAAAGGACAGGAAGCGCCTCTGGAAACACCATATATTTT
TRBV10-3,.,TRBJ1-6,.,14,CAIGAGASDSPLHF,TGTGCCATCGGTGCAGGGGCATCAGATTCACCCCTCCACTTT
TRBV19,few,TRBJ2-1,TRBD1,17,CASQPSRRGQGANEQFF,TGTGCCAGCCAGCCCTCCCGGCGGGGACAGGGGGCCAATGAGCAGTTCTTC
TRBV28,.,TRBJ2-1,TRBD1,15,CASRGTGGAYNEQFF,TGTGCCAGCAGAGGGACAGGGGGCGCCTACAATGAGCAGTTCTTC
TRBV4-3,.,TRBJ1-3,TRBD1,15,CASSQGQNSGNTIYF,TGCGCCAGCAGCCAGGGACAGAACTCTGGAAACACCATATATTTT
TRBV29-1,.,TRBJ2-3,.,12,CSVEDGGAPRYF,TGCAGCGTTGAAGACGGGGGTGCCCCTCGGTATTTT
TRBV27,.,TRBJ1-1,.,13,CASKGDMNTEAFF,TGTGCCAGCAAAGGAGATATGAACACTGAAGCTTTCTTT
TRBV20-1,.,TRBJ2-7,.,11,CSRRQGYEQYF,TGCAGCAGACGTCAGGGCTACGAGCAGTACTTC
TRBV5-1,once,TRBJ2-2,TRBD2,17,CASSPLPSGSGTGELFF,TGCGCCAGCAGCCCCCTGCCTAGCGGGAGTGGCACCGGGGAGCTGTTTTTT
TRBV21-1,.,TRBJ2-2,.,22,CASSKAVETSGYKGPNTGELFF,TGTGCCAGCAGCAAAGCGGTAGAGACTAGCGGTTACAAAGGGCCGAACACCGGGGAGCTGTTTTTT
TRBV2,.,TRBJ2-3,TRBD2,15,CASSLTSGEADTQYF,TGTGCCAGCAGTTTGACTAGCGGGGAAGCAGATACGCAGTATTTT
TRBV28,few,TRBJ1-5,.,15,CATNPPQAPNQPQHF,TGTGCCACAAACCCCCCCCAAGCGCCCAATCAGCCCCAGCATTTT
TRBV28,.,TRBJ2-2,TRBD1,15,CASSLGDRGTGELFF,TGTGCCAGCAGTTTAGGGGACAGGGGAACCGGGGAGCTGTTTTTT
TRBV9,.,TRBJ2-5,.,15,CASSVVPGNQETQYF,TGTGCCAGCAGCGTAGTTCCGGGAAACCAAGAGACCCAGTACTTC
TRBV6-5,.,TRBJ1-2,.,16,CASSYSLGQTNYGYTF,TGTGCCAGCAGTTACTCTCTGGGACAAACCAACTATGGCTACACCTTC
TRBV9,.,TRBJ2-7,TRBD2,19,CASSVGPGTSGTRSYEQYF,TGTGCCAGCAGCGTGGGGCCAGGGACTAGCGGGACTCGCTCCTACGAGCAGTACTTC
TRBV7-9,.,TRBJ2-5,.,18,CASSQPNFTGLQTGAQYF,TGTGCCAGCAGCCAGCCTAATTTCACGGGACTCCAAACGGGGGCCCAGTACTTC
TRBV7-8,.,TRBJ2-5,.,15,CASSLARGNQETQYF,TGTGCCAGCAGCTTAGCGCGAGGGAACCAAGAGACCCAGTACTTC
TRBV25-1,.,TRBJ2-7,.,11,CASTRGNEQYF,TGTGCCAGCACCCGGGGGAACGAGCAGTACTTC
TRBV7-8,once,TRBJ2-7,TRBD1,13,CASSRTGGYEQYF,TGTGCCAGCAGCCGGACAGGGGGCTACGAGCAGTACTTC
TRBV29-1,few,TRBJ2-2,TRBD2,15,CSALGLAGDTGELFF,TGCAGCGCCCTCGGACTAGCGGGAGACACCGGGGAGCTGTTTTTT
TRBV6-2/TRBV6-3,.,TRBJ1-5,TRBD1,16,CASSPRQGLSNQPQHF,TGTGCCAGCAGTCCCCGACAGGGACTGAGCAATCAGCCCCAGCATTTT
TRBV4-3,few,TRBJ2-7,TRBD2,16,CASSQGTSGHSYEQYF,TGCGCCAGCAGCCAAGGGACTAGCGGGCACTCCTACGAGCAGTACTTC